The 23 T cell receptor beta chains given below trace back to one sample, sequenced in a study of blood T cells in healthy people across ages. Together with a sample-barcoded 5' primer, a J-beta primer mix was included in a second PCR lasting roughly 6 to 12 cycles. TCRdb re-called the 5' RACE reads through MiXCR, storing one row per CDR3 protein. The table includes hundreds of thousands of distinct CDR3 sequences, around 25% detected once. The same specimen was also included in a second study, on T cells of mothers and their children.

Material for sequencing was blood. The receptors come from a boy aged 5-17 years in good health.

Note on this clonotype: One end of the junction varies from germline; a read error may be responsible. The V and J genes are TRBV15 and TRBJ2-3; 8 positions match TRBD1. The germline CDR1 and CDR2 sequences are LNHNV and YYDKDF (reference sequence). This CDR3 is 15 amino acids long. The CDR3 protein is CATSPVDRVTDTQYF. The CDR3 DNA reads as TGCGCCACCAGCCCGGTGGACAGGGTGACAGATACGCAGTATTTT. Supplemented by reference TRBV15 and TRBJ2-3, the full variable domain reads DAMVIQNPRYQVTQFGKPVTLSCSQTLNHNVMYWYQQKSSQAPKLLFHYYDKDFNNEADTPDNFQSRRPNTSFCFLDIRSPGLGDTAMYLCATSPVDRVTDTQYFGPGTRLTVL.

This sequence joins TRBV5-4 and TRBJ2-3; tentatively, D is TRBD2 (5 bases). The CDR3 spans 15 residues. The V end was cut by 1 base, the J end by 0 bases, with 9 bases between. CDR1 and CDR2 (germline): SGHNT, YYREEE (reference sequence). CDR3 protein: CASSLRGRSTDTQYF. Written as DNA, the CDR3 is TGTGCCAGCAGCTTGCGGGGAAGGAGCACAGATACGCAGTATTTT.

The rearrangement uses TRBV29-1 and TRBJ2-5, with D possibly TRBD1 on 7 matching bases. The CDR3 is made up of 13 amino acids. Trimming shortened V by 4 bases and J by 4 bases, and 13 bases separated the two germline ends. The germline gives CDR1 SQVTM, CDR2 ANQGSEA. The CDR3 spells CSVVGQGGETQYF. The CDR3 bases are TGCAGCGTTGTAGGTCAGGGGGGAGAGACCCAGTACTTC.

The sample holds a few counts of this clonotype. The CDR3 here is CASKSYRVGRNTEAFF. The DNA for the CDR3 is TGTGCCAGCAAGTCGTACAGGGTGGGTCGGAACACTGAAGCTTTCTTT. The chain uses TRBV27 and TRBJ1-1, with a weak D call TRBD1 (6 bases). V dropped 7 bases and J dropped 1 base, with 19 bases sitting between them. CDR3 length: 16 amino acids. Germline CDR1 MNHEY, CDR2 SMNVEV (reference sequence).

This clonotype came up a few times. The junction and the germline gene differ at one end; a read error may be behind it. The V call is TRBV3-1, the J call TRBJ2-1, with D uncertain. CDR1 and CDR2 from the germline V gene are LGHDT and YNNKEL (reference sequence). The CDR3 is 13 residues long. The DNA for the CDR3 is TGTGCCAGCAGCCAAGGGATCCAGCTTATTGCTTCGTTC. Protein product: CASSQGIQLIASF.

This clonotype was observed at least ten times. The V and J genes are TRBV7-2 and TRBJ2-1, with 7 bases that match TRBD2. CDR1 and CDR2 from the germline V gene are SGHTA and FQGNSA. The CDR3 totals 15 residues. The ends lost 1 base at V and 8 bases at J; junction bases unmatched: 8. CDR3: CASSLERREVDEQFF. The CDR3 DNA reads TGTGCCAGCAGCTTAGAAAGACGGGAGGTCGATGAGCAGTTCTTC.

This chain connects TRBV5-1 to TRBJ2-5, with 13 bases fitting TRBD2. The end of the DNA is better explained by TRBJ2-7, so the J call may be wrong. The CDR3 runs to 16 residues. CDR1 SGHRS and CDR2 YFSETQ come from the germline V gene. The CDR3 sequence: CASSGPGLAGTYEQYF. CDR3 bases: TGCGCCAGCAGCGGACCGGGACTAGCGGGAACCTACGAGCAGTACTTC.

This chain connects TRBV9 to TRBJ2-1; a weak D match, TRBD2 (6 bases). Germline V CDR1 and CDR2: SGDLS, YYNGEE. The CDR3 covers 15 residues. V dropped 3 bases and J dropped 3 bases, with 13 bases sitting between them. The CDR3 region has the DNA TGTGCCAGCAGCGCCCAACTAGCTTTCTACAATGAGCAGTTCTTC. Encoded protein: CASSAQLAFYNEQFF.

This clonotype was seen a handful of times. The V gene is TRBV29-1, the J gene TRBJ1-1, with unresolved D. V was cut by 1 base and J by 4 bases, with 10 bases left in between. The CDR3 runs 13 residues. Germline assignment: CDR1 SQVTM and CDR2 ANQGSEA. The CDR3 sequence: CSVEVLAGTEAFF. The DNA for the CDR3 is TGCAGCGTTGAAGTTCTTGCCGGCACTGAAGCTTTCTTT.

This rearrangement joins TRBV7-2 to TRBJ2-2, with D unresolved. The CDR3 is 12 amino acids. The V gene lost 10 bases and the J gene lost 0 bases, with 6 bases spanning the gap. The V gene's germline CDR1 is SGHTA and CDR2 FQGNSA. Written as DNA, the CDR3 is TGTGCCATTTTAGCGAACACCGGGGAGCTGTTTTTT. It encodes CAILANTGELFF.

This chain connects TRBV10-3 to TRBJ2-1; 7 nucleotides line up with TRBD2. The DNA end favors TRBJ2-5, so the J call may be wrong. Germline V gene data show CDR1 as ENHRY and CDR2 as SYGVKD. The CDR3 totals 13 residues. The chain's CDR3 is CAISSPNGGIQYF. CDR3 DNA sequence: TGTGCCATCAGTTCTCCGAACGGGGGGATCCAGTACTTC.

This clonotype has more than one count but fewer than ten. Sequence at one end of the junction differs from germline and may be a read error. The chain employs TRBV3-1 and TRBJ1-2; D gene uncertain. This CDR3 comprises 12 residues. In germline, CDR1 is LGHDT, CDR2 YNNKEL (reference sequence). CDR3 amino acids: CASSQGTDGNTF. CDR3 in DNA: TGTGCCAGCAGCCAAGGGACCGATGGCAACACCTTC. Supplemented by reference TRBV3-1 and TRBJ1-2, the full variable domain reads DTAVSQTPKYLVTQMGNDKSIKCEQNLGHDTMYWYKQDSKKFLKIMFSYNNKELIINETVPNRFSPKSPDKAHLNLHINSLELGDSAVYFCASSQGTDGNTFGSGTRLTVV.

This clonotype was seen only a few times. The chain links TRBV20-1 to TRBJ1-3; 8 bases map to TRBD1. The CDR3 consists of 13 residues. V gave up 3 bases and J gave up 4 bases; unmatched junction bases: 2. Germline CDR1 DFQATT, CDR2 SNEGSKA (reference sequence). CDR3 sequence: CSARGTGGNTIYF. As DNA, the CDR3 is TGCAGTGCTAGGGGGACAGGAGGAAACACCATATATTTT.

The chain combines TRBV3-1 with TRBJ1-4, with a weak D call TRBD1 (6 bases). The CDR3 length is 14 residues. Deletions cut 5 bases from V and 5 bases from J, with 12 bases between. The germline CDR1 and CDR2 sequences are LGHDT and YNNKEL (reference sequence). As DNA, the CDR3 is TGTGCCAGCAGCGACCTGACAGGAAATGAAAAACTGTTTTTT. It encodes CASSDLTGNEKLFF.

The rearrangement joins TRBV7-9 to TRBJ2-1, with D possibly being TRBD2 (5 bases). The CDR3 loop spans 13 amino acids. Trimming removed 5 bases at V and 10 bases at J, with 15 bases between. Germline V gene lookup returns CDR1 SEHNR and CDR2 FQNEAQ (reference sequence). The CDR3 sequence: CASSPGRGSEQFF. Written as DNA, the CDR3 is TGTGCCAGCAGCCCCGGCCGGGGAAGCGAGCAGTTCTTC.

This clonotype was observed a handful of times. The chain recombines TRBV5-1 with TRBJ2-5; 10 bases map to TRBD1. CDR1 and CDR2 (germline): SGHRS, YFSETQ. This CDR3 is built from 15 residues. The J segment lost 4 bases and the V segment lost 6 bases, leaving 9 bases of the junction unmatched. The CDR3 DNA reads TGCGCCAGCACCCCGACAGGGGGCGCCGTAGAGACCCAGTACTTC. Translation: CASTPTGGAVETQYF.

The chain recombines TRBV9 with TRBJ2-7, with 9 bases fitting TRBD2. Germline CDR1 is SGDLS and CDR2 is YYNGEE. CDR3 length: 14 residues. Losses at the gene ends were 0 bases for V and 6 bases for J; bases not matched to a gene: 4. CDR3 nucleotide sequence: TGTGCCAGCAGCGTAGCTGCAGCGGGAGGCGAGCAGTACTTC. It encodes CASSVAAAGGEQYF.

This chain links TRBV4-3 with TRBJ1-5, with unresolved D. Trimming took off 3 bases at V and 7 bases at J, with 13 bases between the two ends. The CDR3 runs to 14 residues. Germline CDR1 LGHNA, CDR2 YSLEER. CDR3 coding DNA: TGCGCCAGCAGCCAGGGAACGGCGGGACAGCCCCAGCATTTT. Translation: CASSQGTAGQPQHF.

This clonotype was observed a handful of times. The genes are TRBV10-3 and TRBJ2-5; tentatively, D is TRBD2 (5 bases). The CDR3 consists of 12 residues. The ends were cut back, 6 bases at V and 3 bases at J, with 8 bases in the middle. Looked up from germline, CDR1 is ENHRY and CDR2 is SYGVKD. The CDR3 bases are TGTGCCATCAGCGCCGGGAAAGAGACCCAGTACTTC. Protein: CAISAGKETQYF.

This chain connects TRBV6-2 or TRBV6-3 to TRBJ2-5; D perhaps matches TRBD2 (6 bases). Germline V gene lookup returns CDR1 MNHEY and CDR2 SVGEGT. Trimming removed 4 bases at V and 1 base at J, with 13 bases between. CDR3 length: 15 amino acids. CDR3 sequence (DNA): TGTGCCAGCAGTTTCGCCCGGGACTTCCAAGAGACCCAGTACTTC. It codes for CASSFARDFQETQYF.

This clonotype was seen repeatedly, ten times or more. The chain uses TRBV5-8 and TRBJ2-3, with a weak D call TRBD1 (5 bases). V was shortened by 0 bases and J by 3 bases, with 8 bases between the two germline ends. The CDR3 has 14 residues. The V gene's germline CDR1 is SGHTS and CDR2 YDEGEE. CDR3 amino acids: CASSLGRGTDTQYF. The CDR3 nucleotides are TGTGCCAGCAGCTTGGGAAGGGGAACAGATACGCAGTATTTT. Full variable domain (rest looked up from reference TRBV5-8 and TRBJ2-3): EAGVTQSPTHLIKTRGQQATLRCSPISGHTSVYWYQQALGLGLQFLLWYDEGEERNRGNFPPRFSGRQFPNYSSELNVNALELEDSALYLCASSLGRGTDTQYFGPGTRLTVL.

The rearrangement joins TRBV2 to TRBJ2-7; D unclear. The better agreement between TRBJ2-1 and the DNA end casts doubt on the J call. Per germline, CDR1 SNHLY and CDR2 FYNNEI. This CDR3 is built from 11 residues. The CDR3 here is CASTYEDEQFF. CDR3 bases: TGTGCCAGCACCTACGAGGATGAGCAGTTCTTC.

This clonotype was detected a few times. The chain uses TRBV19 and TRBJ1-4; no firm D call. The CDR3 has 14 amino acids. V was cut by 7 bases and J by 0 bases, with 9 bases left in between. CDR1 is LNHDA, CDR2 SQIVND, per germline (reference sequence). DNA of the CDR3: TGTGCCAGTACCCGGCCCTCAACTAATGAAAAACTGTTTTTT. Translating it yields CASTRPSTNEKLFF. The variable domain in full, with the rest retrieved from reference TRBV19 and TRBJ1-4, is DGGITQSPKYLFRKEGQNVTLSCEQNLNHDAMYWYRQDPGQGLRLIYYSQIVNDFQKGDIAEGYSVSREKKESFPLTVTSAQKNPTAFYLCASTRPSTNEKLFFGSGTQLSVL.